These 6 T cell receptor beta chains share one sample of origin, sequenced in a study of cytomegalovirus exposure and HLA in healthy donors. Profiling relied on immunoSEQ multiplex PCR, and the TCRdb table lists in-frame clones only, not all of them. The data hold around 66,000 clones, with nearly 98% observed a single time. The sample was PBMCs. The receptor source for this set is a woman aged 18-29 years in good health and CMV-seropositive.

V usage is TRBV6-5 and J usage is TRBJ1-2; 11 nucleotides match TRBD1. With V trimmed by 7 bases and J by 7 bases, 11 bases remained unmatched. The CDR3 consists of 15 residues. Germline values: CDR1 MNHEY, CDR2 SVGAGI. CDR3 protein: CASIQLGTGGIGYTF. In nucleotides, the CDR3 is TGTGCCAGCATCCAACTCGGGACAGGGGGGATTGGCTACACCTTC.

As concerns this clone: The germline gene is not matched at one end of the junction; a read error may be the cause. V and J are TRBV19 and TRBJ1-1; the D is unclear. In germline, CDR1 is LNHDA, CDR2 SQIVND (reference sequence). The CDR3 covers 15 residues. The CDR3 DNA reads TGTGCCAGCAGTATAGCGTCCGGGTCGAACACTGAAGCTTTCTTT. It encodes CASSIASGSNTEAFF.

V is TRBV6-1 and J is TRBJ2-1; 9 positions match TRBD1. Germline assignment: CDR1 MNHNS and CDR2 SASEGT. CDR3 length: 15 residues. J was trimmed by 5 bases and V by 6 bases; bases with no gene match: 8. The CDR3 sequence: CASRERQGVNNEQFF. CDR3 bases: TGTGCCAGCAGAGAAAGACAGGGGGTGAACAATGAGCAGTTCTTC.

This chain links TRBV29-1 with TRBJ2-2, with D maybe TRBD2 (5 bases). Deletions cut 7 bases from V and 6 bases from J, with 15 bases between. CDR3 length equals 13 residues. The germline gives CDR1 SQVTM, CDR2 ANQGSEA. CDR3 DNA sequence: TGCAGCGCCGGGCTCGGGGTCCCCGGGGAGCTGTTTTTT. Residues: CSAGLGVPGELFF.

The rearrangement links TRBV7-9 to TRBJ2-1, with TRBD2 matching over 10 bases. Germline trimming cut 2 bases from V and 5 bases from J; bases unmatched to any gene: 15. The CDR3 consists of 19 residues. Per the germline V gene, CDR1 is SEHNR and CDR2 is FQNEAQ (reference sequence). In DNA, the CDR3 is TGTGCCAGCAGCTTATCACGGGGGGCAACGACTAGCGGGCACAATGAGCAGTTCTTC. Its protein product is CASSLSRGATTSGHNEQFF. Together with reference TRBV7-9 and TRBJ2-1, the CDR3 gives the full variable domain: DTGVSQNPRHKITKRGQNVTFRCDPISEHNRLYWYRQTLGQGPEFLTYFQNEAQLEKSRLLSDRFSAERPKGSFSTLEIQRTEQGDSAMYLCASSLSRGATTSGHNEQFFGPGTRLTVL.

The chain carries TRBV28 and TRBJ2-4, with a tentative D call TRBD2 (5 bases). Germline V lookup: CDR1 MDHEN, CDR2 SYDVKM. CDR3 length: 15 residues. Between the trimmed V and J ends, which lost 3 bases and 8 bases, there was a span of 17 bases. CDR3 loop: CASSFSFGSGYIQYF. The CDR3 nucleotides read TGTGCCAGCAGTTTCTCTTTTGGGAGTGGGTACATTCAGTACTTC.